This T cell receptor beta chain appears in the sequencing data of a study of OX40 agonist ivuxolimab in advanced cancers. Across the study: As their treatment, patients were administered ivuxolimab, an agonistic anti-OX40 (CD134) antibody. Prior checkpoint blockade (anti-PD-1, anti-PD-L1 or anti-CTLA-4) was permitted; about 40% had it.

Germline V CDR1 and CDR2: SGHNT, YYREEE (reference sequence). This CDR3 is 16 amino acids long. The V segment lost 1 base and the J segment 6 bases; nucleotides outside the gene matches: 9. Here immunoSEQ multiplex PCR was the method, and the copy in TCRdb shows in-frame clones only, minus some. The sample records about 57,000 clones, 65% to 85% being singletons. Comments on this clone: Its antigen is unknown.

Study-level results: Some nonresponders additionally presented with little normalized T-cell clonal expansion.

The rearrangement joins TRBV5-4 to TRBJ2-2, with 7 positions matching TRBD2. The source was CD4+ or CD8+ T cells sorted from blood, collected in a trial of the OX40 agonist ivuxolimab. The clonotype comes from an adult with an advanced solid tumor such as melanoma, head and neck, liver or kidney cancer. CDR3 sequence: CASSLPQRDPPGELFF. Here the CDR3 DNA reads TGTGCCAGCAGCTTGCCCCAGCGGGACCCCCCCGGGGAGCTGTTTTTT. The full variable domain, rest sourced from reference TRBV5-4 and TRBJ2-2, is ETGVTQSPTHLIKTRGQQVTLRCSSQSGHNTVSWYQQALGQGPQFIFQYYREEENGRGNFPPRFSGLQFPNYSSELNVNALELDDSALYLCASSLPQRDPPGELFFGEGSRLTVL.